This entry lists 7 T cell receptor beta chains sequenced from one sample in a study of T cell responses to AZD1222 COVID-19 vaccine. Profiling relied on immunoSEQ multiplex PCR, and the TCRdb table lists in-frame clones only, not all of them. This table holds around 110,000 clones, more than 85% found once. The source material was peripheral blood, sampled on day 0 of AZD1222 vaccination. Receptors were obtained from an adult in good health.

The rearrangement links TRBV9 to TRBJ2-3; possibly TRBD1 or TRBD2 for D (5 bases each). Germline V gene sequence: CDR1 SGDLS, CDR2 YYNGEE. There are 14 residues in the CDR3. V dropped 4 bases and J dropped 3 bases, with 12 bases sitting between them. DNA for the CDR3: TGTGCCAGCAGCCCCCCTGGGGGAACAGATACGCAGTATTTT. As protein: CASSPPGGTDTQYF.

The chain links TRBV24-1 to TRBJ2-3; 12 bases agree with TRBD2. The CDR3 consists of 13 residues. CDR1 KGHDR and CDR2 SFDVKD come from the germline V gene. V lost 7 bases and J lost 7; bases outside the gene matches: 2. Here the CDR3 reads CATSGLAGYTQYF. The CDR3 DNA reads as TGTGCCACCAGCGGACTAGCGGGGTATACGCAGTATTTT.

V is TRBV3-1 (or the pseudogene TRBV3-2) and J is TRBJ2-1; 7 bases line up with TRBD1. CDR1 and CDR2 (germline): LGHDT, YNNKEL (reference sequence). CDR3 length equals 12 residues. V was pared by 4 bases and J by 9 bases, with 3 bases of the junction left unmatched. In DNA form, the CDR3 reads TGTGCCAGCAGCCGACAGGGCCCTGAGCAGTTCTTC. Translating gives CASSRQGPEQFF.

The V and J genes are TRBV5-1 and TRBJ1-4; D is possibly TRBD1 (5 bases). Deletions cut 4 bases from V and 6 bases from J, with 16 bases between. CDR3 size: 15 residues. Per germline, CDR1 SGHRS and CDR2 YFSETQ. The CDR3 DNA reads TGCGCCAGCAGCCCCTACGGGACGCGGGATGAAAAACTGTTTTTT. Translating it yields CASSPYGTRDEKLFF.

J is TRBJ1-5 and V is TRBV27; TRBD1 might be the D (6 bases). This CDR3 has 15 amino acids. V lost 6 bases and J 0 bases, leaving 12 bases between the germline ends. Germline CDR1 MNHEY, CDR2 SMNVEV (reference sequence). This CDR3 is CASSAGTFSNQPQHF. The CDR3 bases are TGTGCCAGCAGCGCGGGGACATTTAGCAATCAGCCCCAGCATTTT.

The chain employs TRBV6-5 and TRBJ2-1; TRBD2 matches 10 bases. The CDR3 loop spans 15 amino acids. Germline V gives CDR1 MNHEY, CDR2 SVGAGI. Trimming removed 7 bases from V and 10 bases from J; junction bases left unmatched: 13. This CDR3 is CASNKLAGHGGEQFF. The CDR3 region has the DNA TGTGCCAGCAACAAACTAGCGGGGCACGGAGGAGAGCAGTTCTTC.

The V gene is TRBV5-8, the J gene TRBJ2-1; 7 bases are shared with TRBD2. Losses at the gene ends were 1 base for V and 9 bases for J; bases not matched to a gene: 10. Germline loops: CDR1 SGHTS, CDR2 YDEGEE. There are 15 residues in the CDR3. DNA of the CDR3: TGTGCCAGCAGCTTGTTGCGGGGGAGGTTGTCTGAGCAGTTCTTC. Protein: CASSLLRGRLSEQFF. Complete variable domain (other parts from reference TRBV5-8 and TRBJ2-1): EAGVTQSPTHLIKTRGQQATLRCSPISGHTSVYWYQQALGLGLQFLLWYDEGEERNRGNFPPRFSGRQFPNYSSELNVNALELEDSALYLCASSLLRGRLSEQFFGPGTRLTVL.